This T cell receptor beta chain is drawn from a study of blood T cells in healthy people across ages. Study observations and caveats: TCR beta diversity, measured per million T cells, fell in a roughly linear way with age.

This clonotype was seen a handful of times. Its specificity is unknown. Primers used in a second PCR of roughly 7 to 12 cycles were a sample-barcoded 5' primer and a J-beta primer mix. TCRdb processed the 5' RACE reads anew with MiXCR; each CDR3 protein has one entry. The top ten clones hold 15% to 25% of a sample with hundreds of thousands of distinct CDR3 sequences, approximately 44% of them seen once. Germline loops: CDR1 SGHTA, CDR2 FQGNSA. The CDR3 consists of 14 residues. Trimming removed 5 bases from V and 9 bases from J; junction bases left unmatched: 9. Sequenced: blood. V and J are TRBV7-2 and TRBJ2-4, with 8 bases aligning to TRBD2. The TCR comes from a man in his fifties or sixties in good health. CDR3 region: CASSPSGGKLIQYF. CDR3 nucleotide sequence: TGTGCCAGCAGCCCCAGCGGGGGTAAGCTCATTCAGTACTTC.